A selection of T cell receptor beta chains follows, all from one sample in a study of cytomegalovirus exposure and HLA in healthy donors. TCRdb's table, derived via immunoSEQ multiplex PCR, lists solely in-frame clones and lacks some. Of around 150,000 clones listed, roughly 9.6% were seen once; the top ten hold roughly 7%. Sequencing was performed on PBMCs. These receptors came from a woman in her thirties or forties in good health and CMV-seropositive. Each CDR3 is given with its conserved first and last residue. Fields, in order: clone size, J gene, V gene, D gene, CDR3 DNA, CDR3 protein. The D gene is left open where the match is weak. A clone size is listed for some rows: how often the clone was seen (once, few, many), or a class if it is expanded.

-	TRBJ1-1	TRBV5-1	-	TGCGCCAGCAGCCTTCGTTGGCAGGGCCGAGAAGGCACTGAAGCTTTCTTT	CASSLRWQGREGTEAFF
-	TRBJ2-7	TRBV2	-	TGTGCCAGCAGTGCGGGGGACTCCTACGAGCAGTACTTC	CASSAGDSYEQYF
few	TRBJ2-7	TRBV10-1	TRBD1	TGCGCCAGCAGGGCCAGGGGGCGATACGAGCAGTACTTC	CASRARGRYEQYF
few	TRBJ2-2	TRBV6-6	TRBD2	TGTGCCAGCAGGGGGGGGAACCTGAACACCGGGGAGCTGTTTTTT	CASRGGNLNTGELFF
few	TRBJ2-2	TRBV29-1	TRBD1	TGCAGCGTTGCATCTTACAGGGGGAACACCGGGGAGCTGTTTTTT	CSVASYRGNTGELFF
-	TRBJ2-5	TRBV11-1	-	TGTGCCAGCAGCCGAGACAGACAAGAGACCCAGTACTTC	CASSRDRQETQYF
many	TRBJ1-1	TRBV2	TRBD1	TGTGCCAGCAGTGGGGACAGAAATACTGAAGCTTTCTTT	CASSGDRNTEAFF
-	TRBJ2-3	TRBV9	TRBD1	TGTGCCAGCAGCTCCGACAGGGAAAGGGATACGCAGTATTTT	CASSSDRERDTQYF
few	TRBJ2-3	TRBV7-8	-	TGTGCCAGCAGCTTAGAACCCCACTCCGATACGCAGTATTTT	CASSLEPHSDTQYF
-	TRBJ2-2	TRBV6-1	-	TGTGCCAGCAGTGAAGTTTGGCCCGGGGAGCTGTTTTTT	CASSEVWPGELFF
few	TRBJ1-1	TRBV5-1	-	TGCGCCAGCAGCTTGGACGGAGTGAACACTGAAGCTTTCTTT	CASSLDGVNTEAFF
-	TRBJ1-4	TRBV6-1	TRBD1	TGTGCCAGCGGGGGACAGCTAAATGAAAAACTGTTTTTT	CASGGQLNEKLFF
few	TRBJ1-1	TRBV18	-	TGTGCCAGCTCATCGACAGCTGAAGCTTTCTTT	CASSSTAEAFF
few	TRBJ2-7	TRBV15	TRBD2	TGTGCCACCAGCAGAGCTATTGGGACTAGTCGGGGCGAGCAGTACTTC	CATSRAIGTSRGEQYF
-	TRBJ2-2	TRBV7-8	-	TGTGCCAGCAGCTTAGGGCCGATTAACACCGGGGAGCTGTTTTTT	CASSLGPINTGELFF
-	TRBJ2-5	TRBV6-6	-	TGTGCCAGCAGTTACTCACCGGGGGACCAAGAGACCCAGTACTTC	CASSYSPGDQETQYF
-	TRBJ1-2	TRBV10-1	-	TGCGCCAGCAGTGAGGCGGCGGGCGCATATGGCTACACCTTC	CASSEAAGAYGYTF
-	TRBJ1-5	TRBV5-8	-	TGTGCCAGCAGCTCCGCGGGGGTCAATCAGCCCCAGCATTTT	CASSSAGVNQPQHF